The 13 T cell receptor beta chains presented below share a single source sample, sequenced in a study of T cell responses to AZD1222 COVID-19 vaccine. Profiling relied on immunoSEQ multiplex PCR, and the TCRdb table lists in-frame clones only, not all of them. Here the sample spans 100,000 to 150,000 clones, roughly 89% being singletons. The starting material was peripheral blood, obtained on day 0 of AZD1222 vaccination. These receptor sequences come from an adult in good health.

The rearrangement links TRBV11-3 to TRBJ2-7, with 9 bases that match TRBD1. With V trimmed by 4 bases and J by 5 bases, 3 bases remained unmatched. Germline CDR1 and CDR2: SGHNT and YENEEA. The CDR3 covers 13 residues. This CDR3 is CASSWTGDHEQYF. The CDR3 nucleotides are TGTGCCAGCAGCTGGACAGGGGACCACGAGCAGTACTTC.

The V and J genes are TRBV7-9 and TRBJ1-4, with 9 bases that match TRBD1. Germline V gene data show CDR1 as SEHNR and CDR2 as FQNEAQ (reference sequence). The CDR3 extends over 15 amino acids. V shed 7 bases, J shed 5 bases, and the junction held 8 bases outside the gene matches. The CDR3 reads CASTFVGTGNEKLFF. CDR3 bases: TGTGCCAGCACCTTCGTCGGGACAGGGAATGAAAAACTGTTTTTT.

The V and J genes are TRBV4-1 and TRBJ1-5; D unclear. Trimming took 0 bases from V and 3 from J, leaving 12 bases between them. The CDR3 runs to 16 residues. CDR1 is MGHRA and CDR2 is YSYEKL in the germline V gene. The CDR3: CASSQDRSSDNQPQHF. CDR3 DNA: TGCGCCAGCAGCCAAGACAGGAGCTCAGACAATCAGCCCCAGCATTTT.

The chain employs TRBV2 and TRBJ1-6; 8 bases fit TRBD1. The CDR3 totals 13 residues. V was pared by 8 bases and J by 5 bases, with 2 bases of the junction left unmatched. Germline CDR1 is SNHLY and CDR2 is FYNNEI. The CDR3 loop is CASWGQDNSPLHF. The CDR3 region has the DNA TGTGCCAGCTGGGGACAGGATAATTCACCCCTCCACTTT.

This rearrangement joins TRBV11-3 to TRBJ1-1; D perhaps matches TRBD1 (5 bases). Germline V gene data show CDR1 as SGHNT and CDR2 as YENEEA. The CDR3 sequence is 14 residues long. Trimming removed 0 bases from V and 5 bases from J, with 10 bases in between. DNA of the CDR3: TGTGCCAGCAGCTTAGAGGGGGGAAGAACTGAAGCTTTCTTT. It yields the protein CASSLEGGRTEAFF.

This chain's CDR3 is CASSHVGQGNIGYTF. CDR3 sequence (DNA): TGTGCCAGCAGCCACGTAGGACAGGGGAACATAGGCTACACCTTC. The chain recombines TRBV4-2 with TRBJ1-2, with TRBD1 matching over 9 bases. The CDR3 length is 15 residues. V shed 3 bases, J shed 8 bases, and the junction held 10 bases outside the gene matches. The V gene's germline CDR1 is LGHNA and CDR2 YNFKEQ.

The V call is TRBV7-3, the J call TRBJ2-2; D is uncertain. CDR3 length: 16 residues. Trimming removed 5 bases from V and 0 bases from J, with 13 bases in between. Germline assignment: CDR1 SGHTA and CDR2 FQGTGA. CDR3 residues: CASSRQTTANTGELFF. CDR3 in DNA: TGTGCCAGCAGCAGGCAGACAACAGCGAACACCGGGGAGCTGTTTTTT. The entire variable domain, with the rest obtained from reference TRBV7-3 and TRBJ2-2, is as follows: GAGVSQTPSNKVTEKGKYVELRCDPISGHTALYWYRQSLGQGPEFLIYFQGTGAADDSGLPNDRFFAVRPEGSVSTLKIQRTERGDSAVYLCASSRQTTANTGELFFGEGSRLTVL.

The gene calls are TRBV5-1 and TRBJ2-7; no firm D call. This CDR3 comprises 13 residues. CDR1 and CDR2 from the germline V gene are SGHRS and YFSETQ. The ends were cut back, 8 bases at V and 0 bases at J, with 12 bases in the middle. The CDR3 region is CASRRAGSYEQYF. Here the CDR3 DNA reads TGCGCCAGTCGAAGGGCCGGCTCCTACGAGCAGTACTTC.

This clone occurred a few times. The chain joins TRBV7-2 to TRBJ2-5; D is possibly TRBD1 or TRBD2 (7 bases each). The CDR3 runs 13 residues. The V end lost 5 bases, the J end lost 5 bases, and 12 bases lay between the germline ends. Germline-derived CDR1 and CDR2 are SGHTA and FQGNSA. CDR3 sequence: CASSNQGGETQYF. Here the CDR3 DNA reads TGTGCCAGCAGCAACCAGGGGGGGGAGACCCAGTACTTC. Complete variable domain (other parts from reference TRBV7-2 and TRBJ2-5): GAGVSQSPSNKVTEKGKDVELRCDPISGHTALYWYRQSLGQGLEFLIYFQGNSAPDKSGLPSDRFSAERTGGSVSTLTIQRTQQEDSAVYLCASSNQGGETQYFGPGTRLLVL.

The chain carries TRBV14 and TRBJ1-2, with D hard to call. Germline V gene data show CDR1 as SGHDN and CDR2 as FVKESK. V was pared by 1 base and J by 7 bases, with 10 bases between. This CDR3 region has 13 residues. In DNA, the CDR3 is TGTGCCAGCAGCCAAGCTCTAGGTGGTGGCTACACCTTC. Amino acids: CASSQALGGGYTF.

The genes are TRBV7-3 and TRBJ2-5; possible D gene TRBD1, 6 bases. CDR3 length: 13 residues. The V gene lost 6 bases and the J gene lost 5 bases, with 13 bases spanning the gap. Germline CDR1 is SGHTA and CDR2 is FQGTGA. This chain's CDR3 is CASRPQGTETQYF. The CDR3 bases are TGTGCCAGCAGACCCCAGGGGACCGAGACCCAGTACTTC.

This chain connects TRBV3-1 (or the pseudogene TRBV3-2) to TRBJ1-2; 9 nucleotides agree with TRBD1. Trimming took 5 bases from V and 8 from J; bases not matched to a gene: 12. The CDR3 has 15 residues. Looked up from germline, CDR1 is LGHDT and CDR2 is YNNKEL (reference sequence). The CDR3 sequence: CASSDPGTGIFGYTF. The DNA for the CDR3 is TGTGCCAGCAGCGATCCTGGGACAGGGATATTCGGCTACACCTTC.

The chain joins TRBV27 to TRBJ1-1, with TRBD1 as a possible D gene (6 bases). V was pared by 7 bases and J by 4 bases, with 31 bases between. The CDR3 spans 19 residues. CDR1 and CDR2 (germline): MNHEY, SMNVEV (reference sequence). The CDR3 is CASISVALQGSILGTEAFF. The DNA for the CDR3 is TGTGCCAGCATATCGGTGGCCCTACAGGGTTCCATCTTGGGCACTGAAGCTTTCTTT.